The rows below give T cell receptor beta chains drawn from one sample of a study of T cells in Graves' hyperthyroidism and ophthalmopathy. TCRdb re-called the multiplex PCR reads through MiXCR, storing one row per CDR3 protein. The data hold 550,000 to 850,000 distinct CDR3 sequences, with 18% observed a single time. The sequenced material came from blood. Every receptor here comes from a woman aged 50 to 60 with Graves' hyperthyroidism that later progressed to Graves' ophthalmopathy. Each CDR3 is given with its conserved first and last residue. A D gene is named only where the DNA matches it firmly. The listing skips clone size in some rows; elsewhere it reads once, few, many or a size class.

NA,TRBV10-3,NA,TRBJ2-3,CAIRGFGTDTQYF,TGTGCCATCAGGGGGTTCGGCACAGATACGCAGTATTTT
many,TRBV11-2,TRBD1,TRBJ1-6,CASSRVPGQGSLSPLHF,TGTGCCAGCAGCAGAGTCCCGGGACAGGGTAGTCTGTCCCCCCTCCACTTT
many,TRBV30,TRBD1,TRBJ1-2,CARDRPNYGYTF,TGTGCCAGGGACAGGCCTAACTATGGCTACACCTTC
many,TRBV30,NA,TRBJ2-1,CAWSVGSSVLPEQFF,TGTGCCTGGAGTGTAGGGTCTAGCGTTCTGCCTGAGCAGTTCTTC
NA,TRBV13,NA,TRBJ2-7,CASGTRSEQYF,TGTGCCAGCGGTACTAGGAGCGAGCAGTACTTC
NA,TRBV29-1,TRBD1,TRBJ2-7,CSVAEWDRPYEQYF,TGCAGCGTTGCGGAATGGGACAGACCCTACGAGCAGTACTTC
many,TRBV3-1,NA,TRBJ1-1,CASSQGRGFDEAFF,TGTGCCAGCAGCCAAGGTCGGGGGTTTGATGAAGCTTTCTTT
few,TRBV27,NA,TRBJ2-5,CASSLSYRWGEETQYF,TGTGCCAGCAGTTTATCCTACCGGTGGGGAGAGGAGACCCAGTACTTC
many,TRBV7-2,NA,TRBJ1-1,CASSLGTGAFF,TGTGCCAGCAGCCTTGGGACGGGAGCTTTCTTT
NA,TRBV7-9,NA,TRBJ1-5,CASSAFQGTRNGPQHF,TGTGCCAGCAGCGCCTTCCAGGGGACGCGGAATGGACCCCAGCATTTT
NA,TRBV3-1,TRBD2,TRBJ2-7,CASSQRTSGVSSYEQYF,TGTGCCAGCAGCCAGAGGACTAGCGGGGTAAGCTCCTACGAGCAGTACTTC
many,TRBV12-3/TRBV12-4,NA,TRBJ1-2,CASSQLGPQKDNYGYTF,TGTGCCAGCAGTCAACTGGGACCCCAAAAGGATAACTATGGCTACACCTTC
NA,TRBV27,TRBD1,TRBJ1-6,CASSRQGYNSPLHF,TGTGCCAGCAGCAGACAGGGCTATAATTCACCCCTCCACTTT
few,TRBV5-1,NA,TRBJ1-1,CASSSITGNTEAFF,TGCGCCAGCAGCTCGATAACAGGGAACACTGAAGCTTTCTTT
many,TRBV30,NA,TRBJ1-2,CAWNPTQTWYTF,TGTGCCTGGAATCCGACCCAGACCTGGTACACCTTC
NA,TRBV6-9,TRBD1,TRBJ2-7,CASSYNIGQGYEQYF,TGTGCCAGCAGTTACAACATCGGACAGGGCTACGAGCAGTACTTC
many,TRBV7-3,NA,TRBJ2-7,CASSLNLDNSMEQYF,TGTGCCAGCAGCCTAAACTTGGACAACTCCATGGAGCAGTACTTC
few,TRBV20-1,NA,TRBJ2-3,CSAPEGGAGTDTQYF,TGCAGTGCCCCCGAGGGGGGGGCCGGCACAGATACGCAGTATTTT
few,TRBV7-2,TRBD1,TRBJ2-7,CASSPGQGLTYEQYF,TGTGCCAGCAGCCCCGGACAGGGTCTCACCTACGAGCAGTACTTC
NA,TRBV28,NA,TRBJ1-1,CAIIKGQTEAFF,TGTGCCATCATTAAGGGGCAAACTGAAGCTTTCTTT
NA,TRBV4-1,NA,TRBJ2-5,CASSQDWGPPGETQYF,TGCGCCAGCAGCCAAGATTGGGGGCCGCCTGGGGAGACCCAGTACTTC
NA,TRBV12-3/TRBV12-4,TRBD1,TRBJ1-5,CASSLGQGGVSNQPQHF,TGTGCCAGCAGTTTGGGGCAGGGGGGGGTAAGCAATCAGCCCCAGCATTTT
many,TRBV6-5,TRBD2,TRBJ2-7,CASSYSGVPAGASYEQYF,TGTGCCAGCAGTTACTCGGGAGTTCCAGCGGGGGCGTCCTACGAGCAGTACTTC
many,TRBV20-1,TRBD2,TRBJ2-7,CSATRGLLYEQYF,TGCAGTGCTACCCGGGGACTACTCTACGAGCAGTACTTC